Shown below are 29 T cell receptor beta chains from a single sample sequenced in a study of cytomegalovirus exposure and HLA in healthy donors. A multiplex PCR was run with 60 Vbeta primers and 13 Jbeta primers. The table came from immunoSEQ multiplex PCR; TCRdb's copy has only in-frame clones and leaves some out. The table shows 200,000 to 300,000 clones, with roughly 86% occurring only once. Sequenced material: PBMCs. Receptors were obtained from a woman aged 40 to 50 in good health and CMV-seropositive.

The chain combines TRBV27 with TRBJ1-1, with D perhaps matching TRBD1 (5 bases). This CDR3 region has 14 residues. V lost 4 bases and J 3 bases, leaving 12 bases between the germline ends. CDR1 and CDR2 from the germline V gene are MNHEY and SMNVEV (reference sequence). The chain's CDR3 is CASSSQGWDTEAFF. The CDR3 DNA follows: TGTGCCAGCAGTTCCCAGGGTTGGGACACTGAAGCTTTCTTT.

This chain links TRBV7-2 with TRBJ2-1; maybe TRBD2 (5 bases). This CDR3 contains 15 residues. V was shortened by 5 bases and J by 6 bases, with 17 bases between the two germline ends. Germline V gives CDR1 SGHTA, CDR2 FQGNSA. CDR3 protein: CASSPPARAGNEQFF. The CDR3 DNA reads TGTGCCAGCAGCCCACCAGCGAGGGCAGGCAATGAGCAGTTCTTC.

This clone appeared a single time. CDR3 sequence reads: CASSTGVISTDTQYF. For the CDR3, the DNA is TGCGCCAGCAGCACCGGAGTCATTAGCACAGATACGCAGTATTTT. The V call is TRBV4-3, the J call TRBJ2-3, with unresolved D. This CDR3 is built from 15 residues. Germline CDR1 reads LGHNA; CDR2 reads YSLEER. The V gene lost 5 bases and the J gene lost 0 bases, with 12 bases spanning the gap.

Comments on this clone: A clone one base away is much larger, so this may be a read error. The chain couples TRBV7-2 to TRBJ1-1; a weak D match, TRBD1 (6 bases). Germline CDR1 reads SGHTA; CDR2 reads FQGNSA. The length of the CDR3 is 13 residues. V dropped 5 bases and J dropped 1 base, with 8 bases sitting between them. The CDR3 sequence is CASSEQGNTEAFF. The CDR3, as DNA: TGTGCCAGCAGCGAACAGGGGAACACTGAAGCTTTCTTT.

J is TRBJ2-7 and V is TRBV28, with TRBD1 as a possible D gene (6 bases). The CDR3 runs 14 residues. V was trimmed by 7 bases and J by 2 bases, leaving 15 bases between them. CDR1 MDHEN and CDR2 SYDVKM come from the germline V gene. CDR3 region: CASTEPTGTYEQYF. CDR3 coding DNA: TGTGCCAGCACTGAACCGACAGGAACCTACGAGCAGTACTTC.

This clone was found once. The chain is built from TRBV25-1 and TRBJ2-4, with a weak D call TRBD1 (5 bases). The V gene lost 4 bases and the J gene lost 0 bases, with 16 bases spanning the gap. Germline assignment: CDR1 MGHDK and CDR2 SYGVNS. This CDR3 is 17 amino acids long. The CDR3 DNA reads TGTGCCAGCAGTGGACTCGGTCAGGGCATAGCCAAAAACATTCAGTACTTC. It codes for CASSGLGQGIAKNIQYF.

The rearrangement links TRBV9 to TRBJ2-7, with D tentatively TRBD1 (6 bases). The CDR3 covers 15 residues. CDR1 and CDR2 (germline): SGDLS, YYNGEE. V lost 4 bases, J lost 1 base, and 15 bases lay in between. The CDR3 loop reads CASSTTLGGSYEQYF. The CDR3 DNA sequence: TGTGCCAGCAGCACTACCTTAGGGGGATCCTACGAGCAGTACTTC.

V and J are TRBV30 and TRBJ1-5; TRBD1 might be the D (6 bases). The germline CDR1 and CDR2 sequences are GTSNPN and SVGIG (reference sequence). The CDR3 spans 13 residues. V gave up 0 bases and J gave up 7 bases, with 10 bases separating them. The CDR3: CAWSVRQGQPQHF. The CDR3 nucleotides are TGTGCCTGGAGTGTAAGGCAGGGGCAGCCCCAGCATTTT.

The CDR3: CASSQEEGMIQFF. The CDR3 DNA reads as TGCGCCAGCAGCCAGGAGGAGGGAATGATTCAGTTCTTC. The V call is TRBV4-3, the J call TRBJ2-1, with D maybe TRBD2 (6 bases). CDR1 is LGHNA, CDR2 YSLEER, per germline. V was pared by 3 bases and J by 13 bases, with 16 bases between. This CDR3 comprises 13 residues.

CDR3: CASSRLRGGRVSNTEAFF. The DNA of the CDR3 is TGTGCCAGCAGCCGCCTAAGGGGAGGGCGAGTATCGAACACTGAAGCTTTCTTT. The chain recombines TRBV14 with TRBJ1-1; possibly TRBD1 for D (5 bases). CDR1 is SGHDN, CDR2 FVKESK, per germline. V lost 4 bases to trimming and J lost 1 base, with 22 bases between them. The CDR3 is 18 residues long. The variable domain in full, with the rest retrieved from reference TRBV14 and TRBJ1-1, is EAGVTQFPSHSVIEKGQTVTLRCDPISGHDNLYWYRRVMGKEIKFLLHFVKESKQDESGMPNNRFLAERTGGTYSTLKVQPAELEDSGVYFCASSRLRGGRVSNTEAFFGQGTRLTVV.

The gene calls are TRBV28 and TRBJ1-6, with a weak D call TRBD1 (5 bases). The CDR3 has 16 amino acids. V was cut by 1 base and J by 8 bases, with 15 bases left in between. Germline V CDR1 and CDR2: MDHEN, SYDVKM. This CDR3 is CASSLSVGAGYSPLHF. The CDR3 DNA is TGTGCCAGCAGTTTATCCGTAGGGGCAGGTTATTCACCCCTCCACTTT.

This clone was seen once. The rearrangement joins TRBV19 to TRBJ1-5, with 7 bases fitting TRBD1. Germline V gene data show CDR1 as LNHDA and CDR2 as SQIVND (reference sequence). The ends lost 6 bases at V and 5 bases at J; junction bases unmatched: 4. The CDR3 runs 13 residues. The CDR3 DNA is TGTGCCAGTAGAGGGGGCGCCTATCAGCCCCAGCATTTT. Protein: CASRGGAYQPQHF.

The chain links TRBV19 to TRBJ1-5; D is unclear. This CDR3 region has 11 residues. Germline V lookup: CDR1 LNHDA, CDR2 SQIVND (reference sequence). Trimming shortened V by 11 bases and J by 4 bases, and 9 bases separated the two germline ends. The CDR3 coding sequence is TGTGCCGGAAGGGAGAATCAGCCCCAGCATTTT. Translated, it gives CAGRENQPQHF. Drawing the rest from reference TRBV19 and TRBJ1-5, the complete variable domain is DGGITQSPKYLFRKEGQNVTLSCEQNLNHDAMYWYRQDPGQGLRLIYYSQIVNDFQKGDIAEGYSVSREKKESFPLTVTSAQKNPTAFYLCAGRENQPQHFGDGTRLSIL.

The CDR3 here is CASSPWGLPNTGELFF. As DNA, the CDR3 is TGTGCCAGCTCACCCTGGGGACTACCGAACACCGGGGAGCTGTTTTTT. This chain uses TRBV18 with TRBJ2-2; the match to TRBD2 covers 7 bases. The trim removed 3 bases at V and 0 bases at J, leaving 4 bases unmatched. There are 16 residues in the CDR3. Germline CDR1 KGHSH, CDR2 LQKENI.

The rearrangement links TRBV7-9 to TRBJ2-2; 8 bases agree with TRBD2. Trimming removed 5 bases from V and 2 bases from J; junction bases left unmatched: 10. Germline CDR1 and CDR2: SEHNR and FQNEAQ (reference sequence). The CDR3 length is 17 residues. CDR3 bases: TGTGCCAGCAGCGGAAGCGGGAGACCCCATAACACCGGGGAGCTGTTTTTT. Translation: CASSGSGRPHNTGELFF. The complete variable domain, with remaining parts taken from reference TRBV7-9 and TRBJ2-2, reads DTGVSQNPRHKITKRGQNVTFRCDPISEHNRLYWYRQTLGQGPEFLTYFQNEAQLEKSRLLSDRFSAERPKGSFSTLEIQRTEQGDSAMYLCASSGSGRPHNTGELFFGEGSRLTVL.

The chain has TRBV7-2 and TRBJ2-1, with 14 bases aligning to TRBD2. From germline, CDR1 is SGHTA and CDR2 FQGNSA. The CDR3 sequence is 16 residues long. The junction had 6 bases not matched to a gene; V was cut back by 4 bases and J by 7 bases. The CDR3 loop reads CASSSSGLAGVNEQFF. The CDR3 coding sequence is TGTGCCAGCAGCTCCTCGGGACTAGCGGGAGTTAATGAGCAGTTCTTC.

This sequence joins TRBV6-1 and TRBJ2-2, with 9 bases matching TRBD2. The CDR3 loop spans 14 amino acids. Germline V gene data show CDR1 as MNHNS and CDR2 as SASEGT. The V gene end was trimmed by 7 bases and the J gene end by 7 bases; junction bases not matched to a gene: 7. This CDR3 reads CASNGLARVGELFF. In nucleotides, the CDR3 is TGTGCCAGCAATGGACTAGCGCGTGTCGGGGAGCTGTTTTTT.

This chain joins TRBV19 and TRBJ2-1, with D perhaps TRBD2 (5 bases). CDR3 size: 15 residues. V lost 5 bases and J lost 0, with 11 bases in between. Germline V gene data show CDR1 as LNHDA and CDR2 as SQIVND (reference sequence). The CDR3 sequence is CASSLAPSSYNEQFF. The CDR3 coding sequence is TGTGCCAGTAGTTTAGCGCCCAGCTCCTACAATGAGCAGTTCTTC.

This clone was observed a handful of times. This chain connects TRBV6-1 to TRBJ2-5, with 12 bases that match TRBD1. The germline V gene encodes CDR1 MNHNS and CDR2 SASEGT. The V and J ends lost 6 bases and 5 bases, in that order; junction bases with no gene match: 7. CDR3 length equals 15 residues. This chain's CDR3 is CASSPGTGGWETQYF. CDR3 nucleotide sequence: TGTGCCAGCAGCCCCGGGACAGGGGGCTGGGAGACCCAGTACTTC.

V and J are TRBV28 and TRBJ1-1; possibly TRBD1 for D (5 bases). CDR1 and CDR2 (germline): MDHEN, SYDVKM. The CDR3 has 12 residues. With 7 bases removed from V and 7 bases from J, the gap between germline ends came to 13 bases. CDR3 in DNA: TGTGCCAGCACCACGGGGGGTATTGAAGCTTTCTTT. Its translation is CASTTGGIEAFF.

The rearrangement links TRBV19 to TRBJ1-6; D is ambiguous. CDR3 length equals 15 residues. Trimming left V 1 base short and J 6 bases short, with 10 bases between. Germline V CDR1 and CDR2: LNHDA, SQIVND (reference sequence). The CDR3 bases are TGTGCCAGTAGTATAGGCGGCATTTCTAATTCACCCCTCCACTTT. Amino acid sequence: CASSIGGISNSPLHF.

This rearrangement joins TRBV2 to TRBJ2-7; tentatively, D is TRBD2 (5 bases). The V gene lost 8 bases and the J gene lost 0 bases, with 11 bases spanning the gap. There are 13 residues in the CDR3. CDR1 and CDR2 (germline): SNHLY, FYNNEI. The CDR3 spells CASDGGSSYEQYF. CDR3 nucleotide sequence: TGTGCCAGCGACGGAGGCTCCTCCTACGAGCAGTACTTC.

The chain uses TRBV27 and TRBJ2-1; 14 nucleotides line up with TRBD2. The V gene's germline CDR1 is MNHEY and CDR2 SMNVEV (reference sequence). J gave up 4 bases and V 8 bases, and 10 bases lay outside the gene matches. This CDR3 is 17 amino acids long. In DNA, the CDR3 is TGTGCCAGCTGGGGAGGACTAGCGGGAGGTCAATACAATGAGCAGTTCTTC. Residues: CASWGGLAGGQYNEQFF.

CDR3 in DNA: TGCAGTGCCCAAAGAGGGCCCCAGCATTTT. Translation gives CSAQRGPQHF. This chain uses TRBV20-1 with TRBJ1-5; D call uncertain. The CDR3 is 10 residues long. Germline V gene lookup returns CDR1 DFQATT and CDR2 SNEGSKA (reference sequence). The V end lost 6 bases, the J end lost 9 bases, and 9 bases lay between the germline ends.

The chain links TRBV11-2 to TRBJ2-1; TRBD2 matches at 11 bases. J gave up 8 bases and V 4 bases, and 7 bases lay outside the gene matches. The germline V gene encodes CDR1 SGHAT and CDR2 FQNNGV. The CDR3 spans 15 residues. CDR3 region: CASSSRTSGLYEQFF. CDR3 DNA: TGTGCCAGCAGCTCTAGGACTAGCGGGTTATATGAGCAGTTCTTC.

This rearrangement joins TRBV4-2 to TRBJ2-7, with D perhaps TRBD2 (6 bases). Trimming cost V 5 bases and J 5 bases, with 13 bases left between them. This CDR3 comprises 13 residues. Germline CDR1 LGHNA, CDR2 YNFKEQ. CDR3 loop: CASSSPGVHEQYF. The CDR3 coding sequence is TGTGCCAGCAGCTCTCCGGGAGTCCACGAGCAGTACTTC.

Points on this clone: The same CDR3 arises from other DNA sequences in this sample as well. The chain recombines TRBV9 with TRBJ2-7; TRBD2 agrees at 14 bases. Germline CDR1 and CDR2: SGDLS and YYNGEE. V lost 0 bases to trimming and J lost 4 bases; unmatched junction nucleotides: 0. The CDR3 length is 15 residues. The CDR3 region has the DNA TGTGCCAGCAGCGTAGGACTAGCGGGAGGGTACGAGCAGTACTTC. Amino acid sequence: CASSVGLAGGYEQYF.

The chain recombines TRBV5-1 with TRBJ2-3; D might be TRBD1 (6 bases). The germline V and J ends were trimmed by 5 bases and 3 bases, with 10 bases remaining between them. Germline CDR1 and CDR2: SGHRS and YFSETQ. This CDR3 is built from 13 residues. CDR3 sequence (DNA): TGCGCCAGCAGGATACAGGGTACAGATACGCAGTATTTT. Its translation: CASRIQGTDTQYF.

The CDR3 here is CASSLRGPGELFF. The CDR3 DNA reads TGTGCCAGCAGCTTACGAGGGCCCGGGGAGCTGTTTTTT. The rearrangement links TRBV7-3 to TRBJ2-2, with TRBD2 as a possible D gene (5 bases). CDR3 length: 13 residues. Germline CDR1 SGHTA, CDR2 FQGTGA. V was cut by 2 bases and J by 6 bases, with 7 bases left in between.